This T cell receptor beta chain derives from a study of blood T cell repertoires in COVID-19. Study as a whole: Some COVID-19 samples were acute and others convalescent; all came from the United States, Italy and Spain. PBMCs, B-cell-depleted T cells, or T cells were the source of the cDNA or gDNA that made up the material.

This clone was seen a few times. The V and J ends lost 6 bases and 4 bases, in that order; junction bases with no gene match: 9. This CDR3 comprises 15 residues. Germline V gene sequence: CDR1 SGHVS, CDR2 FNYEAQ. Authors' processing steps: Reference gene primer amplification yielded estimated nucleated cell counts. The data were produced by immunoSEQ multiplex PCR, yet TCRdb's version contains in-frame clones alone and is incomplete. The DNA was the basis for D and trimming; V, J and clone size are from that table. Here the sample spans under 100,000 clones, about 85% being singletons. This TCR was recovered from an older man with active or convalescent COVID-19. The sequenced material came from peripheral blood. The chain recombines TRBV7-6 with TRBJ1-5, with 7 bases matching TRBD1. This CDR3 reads CASSPETGTNQPQHF. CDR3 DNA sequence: TGTGCCAGCAGTCCCGAGACAGGGACAAATCAGCCCCAGCATTTT. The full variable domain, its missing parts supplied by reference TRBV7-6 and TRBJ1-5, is GAGVSQSPRYKVTKRGQDVALRCDPISGHVSLYWYRQALGQGPEFLTYFNYEAQQDKSGLPNDRFSAERPEGSISTLTIQRTEQRDSAMYRCASSPETGTNQPQHFGDGTRLSIL.